In its sample, the clone carrying this TCR beta chain was seen many times. CDR3 size: 15 residues. Germline V gene data show CDR1 as DFQATT and CDR2 as SNEGSKA (reference sequence). Trimming took 0 bases from V and 1 from J, leaving 11 bases between them. This sample was included in a study of T-cell reconstitution after alpha-beta-depleted transplantation in children. Unique molecular identifiers tagged the TCRbeta library. Each CDR3 protein is one row after TCRdb ran MiXCR on the PCR reads. The sample lists 490,000 or so distinct CDR3 sequences; approximately 13% were seen once. Material: PBMCs from the stem cell graft donor, obtained from the stem cell graft. This clonotype was sampled from a human donor who donated a stem cell graft to a child with combined immunodeficiency. The V and J genes are TRBV20-1 and TRBJ2-3, with TRBD2 as a possible D gene (6 bases). CDR3 DNA: TGCAGTGCTAGAGATAACGGGGAGGGCACAGATACGCAGTATTTT. This sequence encodes CSARDNGEGTDTQYF.